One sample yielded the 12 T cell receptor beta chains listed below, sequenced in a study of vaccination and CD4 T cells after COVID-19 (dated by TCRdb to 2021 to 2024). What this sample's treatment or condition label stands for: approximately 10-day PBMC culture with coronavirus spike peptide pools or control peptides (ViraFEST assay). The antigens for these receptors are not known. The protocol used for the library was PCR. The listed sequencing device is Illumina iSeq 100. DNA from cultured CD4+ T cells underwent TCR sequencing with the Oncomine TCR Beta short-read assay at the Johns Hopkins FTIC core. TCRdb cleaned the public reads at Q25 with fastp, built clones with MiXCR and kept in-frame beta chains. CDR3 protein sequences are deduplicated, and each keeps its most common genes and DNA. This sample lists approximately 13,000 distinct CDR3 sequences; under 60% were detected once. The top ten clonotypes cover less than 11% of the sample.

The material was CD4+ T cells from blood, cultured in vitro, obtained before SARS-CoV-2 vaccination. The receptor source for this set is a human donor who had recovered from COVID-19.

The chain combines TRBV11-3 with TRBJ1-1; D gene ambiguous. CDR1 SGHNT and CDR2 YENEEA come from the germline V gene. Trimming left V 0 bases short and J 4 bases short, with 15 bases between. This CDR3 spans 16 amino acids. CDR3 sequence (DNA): TGTGCCAGCAGCTTAGATGGACTCACGGGCCCCACTGAAGCTTTCTTT. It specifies CASSLDGLTGPTEAFF.

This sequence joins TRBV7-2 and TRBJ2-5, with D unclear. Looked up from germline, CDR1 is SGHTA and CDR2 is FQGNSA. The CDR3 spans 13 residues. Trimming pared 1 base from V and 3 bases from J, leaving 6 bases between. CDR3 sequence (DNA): TGTGCCAGCAGCTTAGTGGCGAAAGAGACCCAGTACTTC. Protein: CASSLVAKETQYF.

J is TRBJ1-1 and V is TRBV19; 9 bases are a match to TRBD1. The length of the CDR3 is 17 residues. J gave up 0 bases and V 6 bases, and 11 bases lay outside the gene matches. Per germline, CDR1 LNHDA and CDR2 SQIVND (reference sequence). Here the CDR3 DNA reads TGTGCCAGTAGGGAGTCGGTGGGGACAGGGATGAACACTGAAGCTTTCTTT. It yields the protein CASRESVGTGMNTEAFF.

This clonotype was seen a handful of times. The chain's CDR3 is CSAISFTEENYEQYF. DNA of the CDR3: TGCAGTGCTATAAGTTTCACTGAGGAAAACTACGAGCAGTACTTC. The gene calls are TRBV20-1 and TRBJ2-7; no firm D call. The ends were cut back, 4 bases at V and 3 bases at J, with 19 bases in the middle. Germline assignment: CDR1 DFQATT and CDR2 SNEGSKA (reference sequence). The CDR3 has 15 amino acids.

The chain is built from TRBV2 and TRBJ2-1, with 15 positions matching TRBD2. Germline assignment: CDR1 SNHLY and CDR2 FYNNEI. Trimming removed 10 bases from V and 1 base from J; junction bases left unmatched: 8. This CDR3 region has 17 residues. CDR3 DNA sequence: TGTGCCACTAGGACCGGGACTAGCGGGGGGTCCTACAATGAGCAGTTCTTC. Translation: CATRTGTSGGSYNEQFF.

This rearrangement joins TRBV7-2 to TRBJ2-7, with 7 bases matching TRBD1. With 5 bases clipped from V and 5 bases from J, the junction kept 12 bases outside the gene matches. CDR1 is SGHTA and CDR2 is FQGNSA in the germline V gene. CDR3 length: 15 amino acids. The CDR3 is CASSPGGIAADEQYF. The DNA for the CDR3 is TGTGCCAGCAGCCCAGGGGGTATTGCGGCCGACGAGCAGTACTTC.

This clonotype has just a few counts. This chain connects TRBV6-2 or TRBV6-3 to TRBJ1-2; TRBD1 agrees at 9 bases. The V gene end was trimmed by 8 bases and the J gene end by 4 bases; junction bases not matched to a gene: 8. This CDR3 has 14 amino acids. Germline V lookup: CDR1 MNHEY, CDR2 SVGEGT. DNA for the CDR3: TGTGCCAGCGGAAACAGGGGGCTAGGCTATGGCTACACCTTC. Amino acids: CASGNRGLGYGYTF.

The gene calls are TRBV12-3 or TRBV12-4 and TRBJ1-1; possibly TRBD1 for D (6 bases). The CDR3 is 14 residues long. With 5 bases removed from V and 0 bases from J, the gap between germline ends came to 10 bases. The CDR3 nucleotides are TGTGCCAGCAGTGGACAGCTATTGAACACTGAAGCTTTCTTT. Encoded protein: CASSGQLLNTEAFF.

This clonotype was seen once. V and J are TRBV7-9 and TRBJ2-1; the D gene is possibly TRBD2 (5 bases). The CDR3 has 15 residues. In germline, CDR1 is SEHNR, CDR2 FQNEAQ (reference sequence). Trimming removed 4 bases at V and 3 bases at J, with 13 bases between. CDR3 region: CASSSDGKIYNEQFF. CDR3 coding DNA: TGTGCCAGCAGCTCCGACGGGAAAATCTACAATGAGCAGTTCTTC.

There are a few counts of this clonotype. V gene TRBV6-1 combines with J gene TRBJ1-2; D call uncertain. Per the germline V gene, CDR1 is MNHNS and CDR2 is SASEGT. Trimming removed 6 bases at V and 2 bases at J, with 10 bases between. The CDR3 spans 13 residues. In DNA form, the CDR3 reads TGTGCCAGCAGGAGGCTGGGGAACTATGGCTACACCTTC. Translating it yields CASRRLGNYGYTF.

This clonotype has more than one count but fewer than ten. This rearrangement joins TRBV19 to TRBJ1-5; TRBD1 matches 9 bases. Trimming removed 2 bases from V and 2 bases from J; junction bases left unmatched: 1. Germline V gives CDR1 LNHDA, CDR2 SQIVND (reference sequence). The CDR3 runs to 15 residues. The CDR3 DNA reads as TGTGCCAGTAGTATAAGGGACAGGGGCAATCAGCCCCAGCATTTT. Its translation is CASSIRDRGNQPQHF.

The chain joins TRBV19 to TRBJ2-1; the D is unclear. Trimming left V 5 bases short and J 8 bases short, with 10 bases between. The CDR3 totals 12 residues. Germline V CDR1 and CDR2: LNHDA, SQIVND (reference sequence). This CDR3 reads CASSSLGDEQFF. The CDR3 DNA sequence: TGTGCCAGTAGTTCACTGGGCGATGAGCAGTTCTTC. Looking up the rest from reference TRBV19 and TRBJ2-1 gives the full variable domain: DGGITQSPKYLFRKEGQNVTLSCEQNLNHDAMYWYRQDPGQGLRLIYYSQIVNDFQKGDIAEGYSVSREKKESFPLTVTSAQKNPTAFYLCASSSLGDEQFFGPGTRLTVL.